Listed below are T cell receptor beta chains from one sample, sequenced in a study of blood T cells in healthy people across ages. Each CDR3 protein is one row after TCRdb ran MiXCR on the 5' RACE reads. Of 550,000 to 700,000 distinct CDR3 sequences detected, approximately 30% appear once; the ten largest clones hold less than 20%. Specimen: blood. The receptor source for this set is a woman aged 70-85 years in good health. The CDR3 runs from the conserved cysteine through the conserved F or W. The order of the fields is D gene, V gene, J gene, CDR3 protein. D genes are given only for firm matches.

TRBD1	TRBV15	TRBJ1-2	CATSRGTGASYDYTF
.	TRBV4-1	TRBJ2-1	CASSQDWTTDFQQFF
.	TRBV29-1	.	CSVGGLDEQFF
.	TRBV7-2	TRBJ2-2	CASSGAGNTGELFF
.	TRBV7-3	TRBJ2-5	CASSLNIRETQYF
TRBD1	TRBV29-1	TRBJ2-5	CSVQGTGGTQYF
.	TRBV5-1	TRBJ2-3	CASSPSGVVGDTQYF
.	TRBV11-2	TRBJ2-5	CASSFSPSGVRETQYF
.	TRBV7-2	TRBJ1-2	CASSLGNGGYGYTF
TRBD2	TRBV7-3	TRBJ2-1	CASSPQRGVEQFF
TRBD1	TRBV29-1	TRBJ1-2	CSVEGATGALANYGCTF
TRBD1	TRBV12-3/TRBV12-4	.	CASTLDRDHSEQYF
TRBD1	TRBV12-3/TRBV12-4	TRBJ1-1	CASSWGQAPVEAFF
.	TRBV29-1	TRBJ2-3	CSVEGDTQYF
.	TRBV7-2	TRBJ2-7	CASSLEGPGNYEQYF
TRBD2	TRBV10-3	TRBJ2-5	CAISESTSGGQETQYF
.	TRBV3-1	TRBJ1-2	CASSPTDYGYTF
.	TRBV7-2	TRBJ2-3	CASSLALGGGPEYTQYF
.	TRBV12-3/TRBV12-4	TRBJ1-2	CASSPEGYGYTF
.	TRBV7-9	TRBJ2-5	CASSFIKRGQETQYF
TRBD2	TRBV10-3	.	CAIRPMGLAESYEQYF
.	TRBV5-1	TRBJ2-2	CASSTGTNTGELFF